Listed below are T cell receptor beta chains from one sample, sequenced in a study of blood T cell repertoires in COVID-19. Some clones are missing from TCRdb's copy, which holds only in-frame ones; the method was immunoSEQ multiplex PCR. The data contain about 80,000 clones, 60% to 75% of them singletons. Specimen: peripheral blood. Every receptor here comes from a man aged 50 to 59 with active or convalescent COVID-19. The CDR3 runs from the conserved cysteine through the conserved F or W.

J gene	V gene	CDR3 protein
TRBJ1-1	TRBV12-3/TRBV12-4	CASSSGPNTEAFF
TRBJ2-1	TRBV7-5	CARPSGSPRYNEQFF
TRBJ1-1	TRBV28	CASSFESRTGGARNTEAFF
TRBJ2-3	TRBV10-3	CAISESRLAGTDTQYF
TRBJ1-1	TRBV9	CASSDPGQGGDTEAFF
TRBJ2-1	TRBV7-3	CASSATSGGYNEQFF
TRBJ2-5	TRBV29-1	CSARGDEETQYF
TRBJ2-3	TRBV11-2	CASSLDPGPGGTDTQYF
TRBJ1-3	TRBV28	CASSLLTGGLYSGNTIYF
TRBJ2-7	TRBV25-1	CPTRGGVYEQYF
TRBJ2-5	TRBV7-2	CASSLTSGGRETQYF
TRBJ2-6	TRBV6-5	CASNRAGANVLTF
TRBJ1-5	TRBV19	CASSPGTGGRNQPQHF
TRBJ2-1	TRBV20-1	CSASGLKGASYNEQFF
TRBJ2-5	TRBV15	CATSGAGGDQETQYF
TRBJ1-2	TRBV29-1	CSVGYPGPGGGYTF
TRBJ2-2	TRBV5-4	CASSRTGGHTGELFF
TRBJ2-4	TRBV12-3/TRBV12-4	CASSPSAKNIQYF
TRBJ1-4	TRBV19	CASSITTEKLFF
TRBJ1-5	TRBV11-2	CASSFLARVNNQPQHF
TRBJ2-3	TRBV7-2	CASSLQLAGGSSTDTQYF
TRBJ2-5	TRBV6-5	CASRVSGGAGETQYF
TRBJ2-3	TRBV10-1	CASSDPYEGAATQYF
TRBJ2-1	TRBV5-1	CASSLGAGGPLNEQFF